This T cell receptor (beta chain) originates from a study of T-cell reconstitution after alpha-beta-depleted transplantation in children. Unique molecular identifiers featured in how the TCRbeta library was prepared. MiXCR, applied by TCRdb to the PCR reads, yields one record per CDR3 protein. The table includes around 120,000 distinct CDR3 sequences, roughly 23% detected once. Study-wide points: Reported findings indicate that, about two months after transplant, alpha-beta T cells came from several hundred expanded clones, which were derived from non-depleted graft cells. T-cell numbers and diversity one year post-transplant derived largely from freshly generated T cells. Some patients' high day-60 TCRbeta diversity was traced to surviving recipient T cells and thymic progenitors.

This clonotype was counted only a few times. Its antigen is not known. In germline, CDR1 is DFQATT, CDR2 SNEGSKA (reference sequence). This CDR3 comprises 11 residues. V dropped 5 bases and J dropped 5 bases, with 8 bases sitting between them. The genes are TRBV20-1 and TRBJ2-3, with D unresolved. The clonotype originates from a male patient aged 2-9 years who had a stem cell transplant for chronic granulomatous disease, so the T cells may come from the graft donor. The specimen was PBMCs, mostly from graft donor cells, collected 180 days after TCRalphabeta/CD19-depleted stem cell transplant. The CDR3 protein is CSAPLKDTQYF. DNA for the CDR3: TGCAGTGCTCCCCTGAAAGATACGCAGTATTTT.